This TCR beta chain was retrieved from a study of T cells in localized non-small cell lung cancer. Study-wide findings and caveats: Turning up in adjacent lung were a median roughly 62 of the top 100 tumor clones.

The repertoire was sequenced with immunoSEQ multiplex PCR; TCRdb's copy has only in-frame clones and lacks some. Found here are some 25,000 clones, more than 70% of them singletons; the top ten hold about 9.5%. On this clone: Its antigen is not known.

The CDR3 has 14 residues. V dropped 5 bases and J dropped 4; count of bases not matched to a gene: 4. Germline-derived CDR1 and CDR2 are SSHAT and FNYEAQ (reference sequence). The sequences come from peripheral blood mononuclear cells, collected before any cancer treatment. This TCR was sampled from a woman aged 35 to 70 with stage III lung adenocarcinoma. This chain uses TRBV7-7 with TRBJ2-2, with 7 bases matching TRBD2. DNA of the CDR3: TGTGCCAGCAGCCCATCTAGCGGCACCGGGGAGCTGTTTTTT. It specifies CASSPSSGTGELFF. Using reference TRBV7-7 and TRBJ2-2 for the parts outside the CDR3, the full variable domain is GAGVSQSPRYKVTKRGQDVTLRCDPISSHATLYWYQQALGQGPEFLTYFNYEAQPDKSGLPSDRFSAERPEGSISTLTIQRTEQRDSAMYRCASSPSSGTGELFFGEGSRLTVL.